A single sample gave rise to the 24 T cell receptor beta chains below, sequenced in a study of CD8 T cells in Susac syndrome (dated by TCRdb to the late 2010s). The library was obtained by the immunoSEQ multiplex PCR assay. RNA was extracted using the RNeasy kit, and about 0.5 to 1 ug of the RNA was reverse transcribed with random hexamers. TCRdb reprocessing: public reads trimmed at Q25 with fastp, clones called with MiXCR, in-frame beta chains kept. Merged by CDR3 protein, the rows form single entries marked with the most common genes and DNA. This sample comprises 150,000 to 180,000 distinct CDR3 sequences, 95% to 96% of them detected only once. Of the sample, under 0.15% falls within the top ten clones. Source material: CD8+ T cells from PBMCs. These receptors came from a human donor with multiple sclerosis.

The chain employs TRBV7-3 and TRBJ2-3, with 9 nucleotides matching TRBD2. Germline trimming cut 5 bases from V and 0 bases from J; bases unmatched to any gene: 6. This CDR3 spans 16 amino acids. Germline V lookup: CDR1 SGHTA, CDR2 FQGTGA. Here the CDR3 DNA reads TGTGCCAGCAGCCCTAGCGGGGCGTACAGCACAGATACGCAGTATTTT. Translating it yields CASSPSGAYSTDTQYF.

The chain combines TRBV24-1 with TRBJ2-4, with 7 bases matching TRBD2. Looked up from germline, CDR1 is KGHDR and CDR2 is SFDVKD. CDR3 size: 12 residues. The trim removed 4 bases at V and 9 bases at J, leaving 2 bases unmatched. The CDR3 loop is CATSDGGSIQYF. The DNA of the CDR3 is TGTGCCACCAGTGACGGGGGGAGCATTCAGTACTTC.

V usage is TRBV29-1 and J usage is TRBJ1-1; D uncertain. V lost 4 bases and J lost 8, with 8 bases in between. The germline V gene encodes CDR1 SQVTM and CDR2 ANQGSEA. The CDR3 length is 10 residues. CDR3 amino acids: CSVGYFEAFF. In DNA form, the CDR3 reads TGCAGCGTTGGTTATTTCGAAGCTTTCTTT.

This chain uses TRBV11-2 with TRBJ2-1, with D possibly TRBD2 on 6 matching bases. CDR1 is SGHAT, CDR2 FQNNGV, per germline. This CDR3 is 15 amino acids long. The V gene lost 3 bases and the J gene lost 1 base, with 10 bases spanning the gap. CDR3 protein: CASSLGLLSYNEQFF. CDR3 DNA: TGTGCCAGCAGCTTGGGACTGCTTTCCTACAATGAGCAGTTCTTC.

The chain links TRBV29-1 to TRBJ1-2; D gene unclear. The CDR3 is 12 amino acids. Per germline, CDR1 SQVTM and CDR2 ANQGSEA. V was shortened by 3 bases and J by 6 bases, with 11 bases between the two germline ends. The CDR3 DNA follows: TGCAGCGTTGAGGCAGCAGGCCATGGCTACACCTTC. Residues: CSVEAAGHGYTF.

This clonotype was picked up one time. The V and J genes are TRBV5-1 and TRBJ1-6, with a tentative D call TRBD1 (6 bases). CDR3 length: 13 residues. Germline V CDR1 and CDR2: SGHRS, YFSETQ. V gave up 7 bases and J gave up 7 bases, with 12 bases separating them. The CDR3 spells CASGQFTNSPLHF. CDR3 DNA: TGCGCCAGCGGACAGTTTACGAATTCACCCCTCCACTTT. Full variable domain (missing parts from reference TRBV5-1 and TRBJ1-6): KAGVTQTPRYLIKTRGQQVTLSCSPISGHRSVSWYQQTPGQGLQFLFEYFSETQRNKGNFPGRFSGRQFSNSRSEMNVSTLELGDSALYLCASGQFTNSPLHFGNGTRLTVT.

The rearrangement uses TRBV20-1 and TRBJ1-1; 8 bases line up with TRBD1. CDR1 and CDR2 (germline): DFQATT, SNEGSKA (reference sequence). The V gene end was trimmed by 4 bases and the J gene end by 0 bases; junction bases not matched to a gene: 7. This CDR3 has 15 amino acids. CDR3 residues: CSATRDRNLNTEAFF. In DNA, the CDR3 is TGCAGTGCTACCCGGGACAGGAATTTGAACACTGAAGCTTTCTTT.

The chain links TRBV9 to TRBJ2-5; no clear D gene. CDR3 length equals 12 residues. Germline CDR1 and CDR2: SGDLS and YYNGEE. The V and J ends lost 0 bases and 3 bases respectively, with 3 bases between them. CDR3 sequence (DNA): TGTGCCAGCAGCGTAGACGAAGAGACCCAGTACTTC. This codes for CASSVDEETQYF.

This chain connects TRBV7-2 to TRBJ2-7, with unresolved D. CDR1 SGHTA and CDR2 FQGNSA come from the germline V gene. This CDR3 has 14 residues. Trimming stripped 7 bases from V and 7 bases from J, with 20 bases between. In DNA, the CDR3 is TGTGCCAGCACCCCCTCACCGGGCCCCGAGGAGCAGTACGTC. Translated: CASTPSPGPEEQYV.

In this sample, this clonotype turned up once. The chain's CDR3 is CASSSDPGTAFSPLHF. The DNA for the CDR3 is TGTGCCAGCAGCTCTGACCCCGGGACAGCCTTTTCACCCCTCCACTTT. The chain uses TRBV14 and TRBJ1-6, with TRBD1 matching over 7 bases. The CDR3 spans 16 residues. The trim removed 5 bases at V and 9 bases at J, leaving 13 bases unmatched. CDR1 and CDR2 (germline): SGHDN, FVKESK.

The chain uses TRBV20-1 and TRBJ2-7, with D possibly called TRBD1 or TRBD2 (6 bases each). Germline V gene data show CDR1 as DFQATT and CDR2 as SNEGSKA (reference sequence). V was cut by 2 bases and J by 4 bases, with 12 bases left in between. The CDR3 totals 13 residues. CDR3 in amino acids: CSARPGGDYEQYF. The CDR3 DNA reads TGCAGTGCTAGACCCGGGGGCGATTACGAGCAGTACTTC.

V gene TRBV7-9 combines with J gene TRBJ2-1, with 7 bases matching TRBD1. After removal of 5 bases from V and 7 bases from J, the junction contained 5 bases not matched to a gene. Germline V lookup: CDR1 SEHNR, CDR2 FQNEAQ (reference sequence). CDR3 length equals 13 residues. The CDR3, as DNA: TGTGCCAGCAGCCGACTACAGGGGAATGAGCAGTTCTTC. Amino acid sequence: CASSRLQGNEQFF.

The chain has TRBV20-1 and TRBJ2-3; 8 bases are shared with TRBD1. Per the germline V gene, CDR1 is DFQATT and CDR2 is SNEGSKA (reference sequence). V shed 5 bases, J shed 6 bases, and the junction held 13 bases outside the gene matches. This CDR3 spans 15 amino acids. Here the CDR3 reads CSAHGQGWRGDTQYF. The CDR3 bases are TGCAGTGCTCATGGACAGGGCTGGAGAGGGGATACGCAGTATTTT.

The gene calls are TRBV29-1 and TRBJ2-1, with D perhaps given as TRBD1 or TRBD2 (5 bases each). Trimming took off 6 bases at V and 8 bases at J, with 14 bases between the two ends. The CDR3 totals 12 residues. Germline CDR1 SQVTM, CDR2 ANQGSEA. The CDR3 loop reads CSVGALMDEQFF. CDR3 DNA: TGCAGCGTCGGGGCTTTGATGGATGAGCAGTTCTTC.

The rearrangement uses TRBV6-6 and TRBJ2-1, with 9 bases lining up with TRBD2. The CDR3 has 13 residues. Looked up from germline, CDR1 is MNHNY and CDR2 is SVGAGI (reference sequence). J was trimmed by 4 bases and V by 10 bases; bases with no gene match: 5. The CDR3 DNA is TGTGCCACTCTAGCGGGGATATACAATGAGCAGTTCTTC. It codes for CATLAGIYNEQFF.

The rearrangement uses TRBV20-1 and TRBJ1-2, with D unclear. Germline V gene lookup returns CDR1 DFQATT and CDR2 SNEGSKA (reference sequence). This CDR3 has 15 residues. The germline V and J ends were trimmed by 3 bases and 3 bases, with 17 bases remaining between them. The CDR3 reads CSASWSGTWDYGYTF. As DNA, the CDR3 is TGCAGTGCTAGCTGGTCGGGAACATGGGACTATGGCTACACCTTC.

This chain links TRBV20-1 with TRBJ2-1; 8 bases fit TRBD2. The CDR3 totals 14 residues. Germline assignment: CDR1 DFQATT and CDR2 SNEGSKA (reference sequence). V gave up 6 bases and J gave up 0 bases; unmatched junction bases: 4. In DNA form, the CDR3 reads TGCAGTGCCGGGACTAGGAGCTCCTACAATGAGCAGTTCTTC. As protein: CSAGTRSSYNEQFF.

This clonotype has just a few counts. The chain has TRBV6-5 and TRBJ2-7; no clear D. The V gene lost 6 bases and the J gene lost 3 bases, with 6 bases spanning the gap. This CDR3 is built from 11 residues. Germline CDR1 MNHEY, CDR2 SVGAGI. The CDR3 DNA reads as TGTGCCAGCAGCTTTCGCTACGAGCAGTACTTC. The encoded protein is CASSFRYEQYF.

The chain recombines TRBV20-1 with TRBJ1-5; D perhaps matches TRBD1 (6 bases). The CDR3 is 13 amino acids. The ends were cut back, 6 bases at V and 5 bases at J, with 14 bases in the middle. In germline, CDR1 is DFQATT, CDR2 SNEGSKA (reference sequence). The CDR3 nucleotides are TGCAGTGCAGCCGACAGGTCCGATCAGCCCCAGCATTTT. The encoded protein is CSAADRSDQPQHF.

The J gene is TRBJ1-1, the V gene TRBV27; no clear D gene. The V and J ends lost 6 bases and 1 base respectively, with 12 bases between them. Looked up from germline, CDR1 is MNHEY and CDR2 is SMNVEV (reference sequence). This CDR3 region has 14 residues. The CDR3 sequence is CASREDDTNTEAFF. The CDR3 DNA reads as TGTGCCAGCAGGGAAGACGATACGAACACTGAAGCTTTCTTT.

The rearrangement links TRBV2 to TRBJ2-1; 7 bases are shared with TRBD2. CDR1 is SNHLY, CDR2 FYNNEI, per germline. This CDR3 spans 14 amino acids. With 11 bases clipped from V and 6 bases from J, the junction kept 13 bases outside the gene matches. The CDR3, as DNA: TGTGCCGGGACGTGGCGGGGGTCCGCCAATGAGCAGTTCTTC. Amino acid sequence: CAGTWRGSANEQFF.

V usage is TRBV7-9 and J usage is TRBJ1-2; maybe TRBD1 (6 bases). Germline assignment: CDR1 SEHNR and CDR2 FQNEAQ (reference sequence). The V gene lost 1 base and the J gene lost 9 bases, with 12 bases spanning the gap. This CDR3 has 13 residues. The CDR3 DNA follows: TGTGCCAGCAGCTTAGAGGCAGGGGATCGCTACACCTTC. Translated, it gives CASSLEAGDRYTF.

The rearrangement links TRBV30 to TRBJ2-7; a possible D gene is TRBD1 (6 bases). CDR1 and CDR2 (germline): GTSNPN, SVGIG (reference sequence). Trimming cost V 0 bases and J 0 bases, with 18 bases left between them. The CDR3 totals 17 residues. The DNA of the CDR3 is TGTGCCTGGAGTGTCGAATTTATGGACAGACCCTCCTACGAGCAGTACTTC. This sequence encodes CAWSVEFMDRPSYEQYF.

The DNA for the CDR3 is TGTGCCAGCAGCTCACCCCAGGGGTTAGGCGAGCAGTACTTC. Translation: CASSSPQGLGEQYF. The rearrangement joins TRBV11-2 to TRBJ2-7; D is possibly TRBD1 (6 bases). CDR1 is SGHAT, CDR2 FQNNGV, per germline. The CDR3 has 14 amino acids. V lost 4 bases to trimming and J lost 6 bases, with 16 bases between them.